This T cell receptor beta chain is drawn from a study of human T cells and chemical hapten exposure. This clonotype was seen more than once but under ten times. Each CDR3 protein gets one entry after TCRdb re-called the RACE reads with MiXCR. The sample has 250,000 or so distinct CDR3 sequences; 7.5% to 9% are singletons. Germline loops: CDR1 MNHEY, CDR2 SVGAGI. This CDR3 has 15 residues. Trimming pared 6 bases from V and 3 bases from J, leaving 15 bases between. The time point here: pre-sensitization, week 0. Treatment denoted: therapeutic diphenylcyclopropenone sensitization with weekly scalp DPC. This chain uses TRBV6-5 with TRBJ1-5; maybe TRBD1 (6 bases). The source material was whole blood, sampled in connection with sensitization to the hapten diphenylcyclopropenone (DPC). The TCR comes from a woman between 35 and 50 years old with alopecia areata. Some clones in this sample may be carry-over from other donors' samples. For the CDR3, the DNA is TGTGCCAGCAGACTGGGGGGGGGCGTCAATCAGCCCCAGCATTTT. As protein: CASRLGGGVNQPQHF.